This T cell receptor beta chain was retrieved from a study of blood T cell repertoires in COVID-19. Germline CDR1 and CDR2: SGDLS and YYNGEE. V was shortened by 2 bases and J by 1 base, with 7 bases between the two germline ends. This CDR3 is 14 amino acids long. Sequencing used immunoSEQ multiplex PCR; TCRdb keeps in-frame clones, though not all of them. The sample shows over 250,000 clones, approximately 91% of them seen only once. This clonotype was sampled from a woman aged 30 to 39 with COVID-19, enrolled during active disease. This chain connects TRBV9 to TRBJ2-1, with a tentative D call TRBD1 (6 bases). The sample taken for sequencing was peripheral blood. The CDR3, as DNA: TGTGCCAGCAGCGTCCAGGGGTCCTACAATGAGCAGTTCTTC. Its protein product is CASSVQGSYNEQFF.